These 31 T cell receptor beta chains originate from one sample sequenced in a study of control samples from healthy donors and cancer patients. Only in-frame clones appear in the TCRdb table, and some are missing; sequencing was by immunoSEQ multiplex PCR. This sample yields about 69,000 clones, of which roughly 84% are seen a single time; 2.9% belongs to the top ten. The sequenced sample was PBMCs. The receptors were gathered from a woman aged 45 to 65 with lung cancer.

CDR3 coding DNA: TGTGCCAGGAGAACAGGGGACTTGAACACTGAAGCTTTCTTT. Amino acids: CARRTGDLNTEAFF. V and J are TRBV19 and TRBJ1-1; 7 bases map to TRBD1. This CDR3 is built from 14 residues. V shed 9 bases, J shed 0 bases, and the junction held 7 bases outside the gene matches. Germline-derived CDR1 and CDR2 are LNHDA and SQIVND (reference sequence).

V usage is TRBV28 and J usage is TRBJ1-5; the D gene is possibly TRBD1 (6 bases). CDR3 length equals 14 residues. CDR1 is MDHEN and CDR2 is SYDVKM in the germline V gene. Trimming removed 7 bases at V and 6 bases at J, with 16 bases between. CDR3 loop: CASNPGEFGQPQHF. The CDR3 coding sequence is TGTGCCAGCAACCCAGGGGAGTTTGGTCAGCCCCAGCATTTT. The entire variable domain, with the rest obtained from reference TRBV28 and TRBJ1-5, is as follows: DVKVTQSSRYLVKRTGEKVFLECVQDMDHENMFWYRQDPGLGLRLIYFSYDVKMKEKGDIPEGYSVSREKKERFSLILESASTNQTSMYLCASNPGEFGQPQHFGDGTRLSIL.

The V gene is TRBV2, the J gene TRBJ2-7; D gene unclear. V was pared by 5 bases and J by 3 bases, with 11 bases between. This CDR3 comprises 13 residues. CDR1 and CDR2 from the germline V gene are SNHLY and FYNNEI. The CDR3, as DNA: TGTGCCAGCAGTTCAGGACGGTACTACGAGCAGTACTTC. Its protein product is CASSSGRYYEQYF.

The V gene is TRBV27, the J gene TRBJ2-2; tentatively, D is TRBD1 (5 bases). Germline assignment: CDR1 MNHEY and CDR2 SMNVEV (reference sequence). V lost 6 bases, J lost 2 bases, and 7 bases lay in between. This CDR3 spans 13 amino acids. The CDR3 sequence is CASRRGNTGELFF. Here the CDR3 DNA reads TGTGCCAGCAGAAGGGGAAACACCGGGGAGCTGTTTTTT.

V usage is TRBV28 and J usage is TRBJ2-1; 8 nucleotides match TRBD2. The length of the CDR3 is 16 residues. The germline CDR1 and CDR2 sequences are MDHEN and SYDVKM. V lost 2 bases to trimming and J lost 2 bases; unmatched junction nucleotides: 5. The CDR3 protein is CASSLGRGVPYNEQFF. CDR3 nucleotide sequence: TGTGCCAGCAGTTTAGGGCGGGGGGTACCCTACAATGAGCAGTTCTTC.

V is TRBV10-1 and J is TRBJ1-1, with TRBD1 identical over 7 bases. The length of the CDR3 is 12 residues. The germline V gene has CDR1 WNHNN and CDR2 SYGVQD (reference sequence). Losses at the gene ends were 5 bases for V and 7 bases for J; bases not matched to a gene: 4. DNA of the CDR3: TGCGCCAGCAGTCATCGACAGGGTGAAGCTTTCTTT. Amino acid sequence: CASSHRQGEAFF.

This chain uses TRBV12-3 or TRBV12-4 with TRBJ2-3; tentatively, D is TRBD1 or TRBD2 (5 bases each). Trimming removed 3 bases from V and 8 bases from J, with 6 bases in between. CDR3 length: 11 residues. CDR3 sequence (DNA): TGTGCCAGCAGTTTTGGGACTACGCAGTATTTT. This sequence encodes CASSFGTTQYF.

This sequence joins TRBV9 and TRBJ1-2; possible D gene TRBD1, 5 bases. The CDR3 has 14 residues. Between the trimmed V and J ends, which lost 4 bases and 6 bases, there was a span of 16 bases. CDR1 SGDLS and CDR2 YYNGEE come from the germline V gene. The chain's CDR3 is CASSSRVGVNGYTF. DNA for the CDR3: TGTGCCAGCAGCTCCCGGGTGGGGGTCAATGGCTACACCTTC.

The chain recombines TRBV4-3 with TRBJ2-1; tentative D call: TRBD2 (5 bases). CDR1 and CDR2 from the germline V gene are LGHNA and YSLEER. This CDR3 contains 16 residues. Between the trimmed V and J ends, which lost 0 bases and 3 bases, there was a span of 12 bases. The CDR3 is CASSQESGIHYNEQFF. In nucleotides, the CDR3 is TGCGCCAGCAGCCAAGAAAGCGGCATTCACTACAATGAGCAGTTCTTC.

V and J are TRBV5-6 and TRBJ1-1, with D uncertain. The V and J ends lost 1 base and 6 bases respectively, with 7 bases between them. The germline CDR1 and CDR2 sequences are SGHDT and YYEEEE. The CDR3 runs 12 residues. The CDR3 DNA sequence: TGTGCCAGCAGCTTGCGGGCCTCTGAAGCTTTCTTT. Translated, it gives CASSLRASEAFF.

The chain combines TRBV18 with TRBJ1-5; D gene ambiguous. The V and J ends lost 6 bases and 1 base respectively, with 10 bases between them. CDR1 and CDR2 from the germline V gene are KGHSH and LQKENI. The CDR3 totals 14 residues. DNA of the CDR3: TGTGCCAGCTCCCGCGGGGAAAGCAATCAGCCCCAGCATTTT. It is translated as CASSRGESNQPQHF.

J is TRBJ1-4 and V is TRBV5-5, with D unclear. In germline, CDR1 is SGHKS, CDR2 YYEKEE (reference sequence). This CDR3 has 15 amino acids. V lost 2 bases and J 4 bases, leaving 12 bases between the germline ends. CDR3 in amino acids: CASSFRSAVNEKLFF. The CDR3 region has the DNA TGTGCCAGCAGCTTTAGAAGTGCAGTTAATGAAAAACTGTTTTTT.

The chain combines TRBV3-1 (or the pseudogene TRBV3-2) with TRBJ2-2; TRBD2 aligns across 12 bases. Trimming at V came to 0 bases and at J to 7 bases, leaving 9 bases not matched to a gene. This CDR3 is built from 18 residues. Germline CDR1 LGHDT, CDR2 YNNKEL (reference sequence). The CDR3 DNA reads TGTGCCAGCAGCCAAGAAACCCTAGCGGGGGGGATAAACGGGGAGCTGTTTTTT. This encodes CASSQETLAGGINGELFF.

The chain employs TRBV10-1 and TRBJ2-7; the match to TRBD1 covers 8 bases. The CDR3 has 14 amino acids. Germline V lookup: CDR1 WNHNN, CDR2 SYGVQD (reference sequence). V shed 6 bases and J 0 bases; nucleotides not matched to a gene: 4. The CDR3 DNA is TGCGCCAGCAGCAGGGGGCTAAGCTCCTACGAGCAGTACTTC. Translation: CASSRGLSSYEQYF.

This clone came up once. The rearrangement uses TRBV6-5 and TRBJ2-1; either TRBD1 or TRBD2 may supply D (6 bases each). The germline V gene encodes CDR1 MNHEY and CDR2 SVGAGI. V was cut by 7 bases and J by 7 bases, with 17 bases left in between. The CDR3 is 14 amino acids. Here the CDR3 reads CASNKGGDRNEQFF. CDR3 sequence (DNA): TGTGCCAGCAACAAGGGGGGCGATCGGAATGAGCAGTTCTTC.

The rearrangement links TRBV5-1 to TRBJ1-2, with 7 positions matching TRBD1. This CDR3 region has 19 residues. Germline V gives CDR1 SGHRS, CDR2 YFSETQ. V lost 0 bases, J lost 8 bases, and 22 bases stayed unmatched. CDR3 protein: CASSLAGLSTSGQAGGYTF. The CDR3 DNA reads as TGCGCCAGCAGCTTGGCCGGGCTCTCAACGAGTGGACAGGCGGGGGGCTACACCTTC.

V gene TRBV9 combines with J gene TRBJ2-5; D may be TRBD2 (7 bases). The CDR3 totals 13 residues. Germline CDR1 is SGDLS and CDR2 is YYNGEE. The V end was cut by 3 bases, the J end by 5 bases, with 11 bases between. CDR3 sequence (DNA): TGTGCCAGCAGCGCCGGGGGGCTTGAGACCCAGTACTTC. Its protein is CASSAGGLETQYF.

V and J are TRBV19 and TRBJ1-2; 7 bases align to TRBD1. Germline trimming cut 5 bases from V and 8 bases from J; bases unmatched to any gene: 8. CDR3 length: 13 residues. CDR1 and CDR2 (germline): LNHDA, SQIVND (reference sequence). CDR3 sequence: CASSEGGAGGYTF. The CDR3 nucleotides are TGTGCCAGTAGTGAAGGGGGCGCGGGGGGCTACACCTTC.

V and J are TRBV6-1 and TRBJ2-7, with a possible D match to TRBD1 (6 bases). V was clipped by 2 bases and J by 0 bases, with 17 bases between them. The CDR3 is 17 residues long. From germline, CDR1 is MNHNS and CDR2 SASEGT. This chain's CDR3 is CASSEYGWTEYSYEQYF. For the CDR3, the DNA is TGTGCCAGCAGTGAATATGGTTGGACAGAGTACTCCTACGAGCAGTACTTC.

This CDR3 reads CASSAGTGYGYTF. The CDR3 region has the DNA TGTGCCAGCAGTGCAGGGACAGGCTATGGCTACACCTTC. The chain couples TRBV6-4 to TRBJ1-2; TRBD1 matches at 8 bases. The junction had 2 bases not matched to a gene; V was cut back by 4 bases and J by 4 bases. Germline V gene data show CDR1 as MRHNA and CDR2 as SNTAGT. The CDR3 is 13 residues long.

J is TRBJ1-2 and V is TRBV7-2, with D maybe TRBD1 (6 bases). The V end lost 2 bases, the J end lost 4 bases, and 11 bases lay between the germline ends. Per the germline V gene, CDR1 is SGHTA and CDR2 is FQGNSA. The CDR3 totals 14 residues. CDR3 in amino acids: CASSLLVGGYGYTF. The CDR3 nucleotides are TGTGCCAGCAGCTTACTTGTAGGGGGCTATGGCTACACCTTC.

CDR3 sequence reads: CASSGSSYNEQFF. CDR3 sequence (DNA): TGTGCCAGCAGCGGCAGCTCCTACAATGAGCAGTTCTTC. The chain has TRBV7-8 and TRBJ2-1; D is unresolved. The CDR3 contains 13 residues. Germline CDR1 is SGHVS and CDR2 is FQNEAQ. V gave up 5 bases and J gave up 0 bases, with 5 bases separating them.

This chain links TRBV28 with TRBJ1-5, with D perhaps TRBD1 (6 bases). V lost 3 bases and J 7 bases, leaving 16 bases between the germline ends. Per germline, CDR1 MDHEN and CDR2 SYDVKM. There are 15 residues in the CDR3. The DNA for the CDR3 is TGTGCCAGCAGTTTGGAGGGGGGGGGTTGGCAGCCCCAGCATTTT. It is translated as CASSLEGGGWQPQHF.

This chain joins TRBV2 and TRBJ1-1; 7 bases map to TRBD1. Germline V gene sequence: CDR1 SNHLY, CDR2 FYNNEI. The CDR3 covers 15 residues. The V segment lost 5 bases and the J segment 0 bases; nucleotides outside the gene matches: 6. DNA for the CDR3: TGTGCCAGCAGTATATTGGGACAGTTGAACACTGAAGCTTTCTTT. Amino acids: CASSILGQLNTEAFF.

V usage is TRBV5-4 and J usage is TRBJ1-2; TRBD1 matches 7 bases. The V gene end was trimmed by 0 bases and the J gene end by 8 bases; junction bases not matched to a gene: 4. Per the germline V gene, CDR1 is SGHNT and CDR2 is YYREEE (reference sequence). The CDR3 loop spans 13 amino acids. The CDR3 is CASSLVGGRGYTF. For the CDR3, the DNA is TGTGCCAGCAGCTTGGTAGGGGGCAGGGGCTACACCTTC. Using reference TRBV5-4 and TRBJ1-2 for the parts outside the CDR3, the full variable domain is ETGVTQSPTHLIKTRGQQVTLRCSSQSGHNTVSWYQQALGQGPQFIFQYYREEENGRGNFPPRFSGLQFPNYSSELNVNALELDDSALYLCASSLVGGRGYTFGSGTRLTVV.

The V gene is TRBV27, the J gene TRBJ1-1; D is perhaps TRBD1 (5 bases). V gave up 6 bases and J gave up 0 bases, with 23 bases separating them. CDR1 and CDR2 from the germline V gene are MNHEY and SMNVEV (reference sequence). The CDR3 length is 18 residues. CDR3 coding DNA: TGTGCCAGCAGAGCTTGGGGGGGGGTCGCCCTTATGAACACTGAAGCTTTCTTT. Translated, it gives CASRAWGGVALMNTEAFF.

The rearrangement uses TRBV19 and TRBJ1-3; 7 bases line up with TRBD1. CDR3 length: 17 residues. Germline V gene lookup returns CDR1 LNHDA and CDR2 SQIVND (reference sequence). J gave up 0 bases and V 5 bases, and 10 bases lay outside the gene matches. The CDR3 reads CASSLPRTGHSGNTIYF. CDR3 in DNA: TGTGCCAGTAGTCTCCCCAGGACAGGCCACTCTGGAAACACCATATATTTT.

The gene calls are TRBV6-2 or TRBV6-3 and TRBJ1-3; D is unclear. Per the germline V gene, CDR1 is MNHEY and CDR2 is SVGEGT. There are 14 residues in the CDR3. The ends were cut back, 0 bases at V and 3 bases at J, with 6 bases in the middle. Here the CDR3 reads CASSYSRSGNTIYF. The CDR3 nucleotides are TGTGCCAGCAGTTACTCGAGAAGTGGAAACACCATATATTTT.

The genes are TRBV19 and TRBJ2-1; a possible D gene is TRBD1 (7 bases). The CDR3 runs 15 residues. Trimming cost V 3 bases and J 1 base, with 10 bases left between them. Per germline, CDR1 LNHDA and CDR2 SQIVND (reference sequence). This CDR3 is CASSMEGASYNEQFF. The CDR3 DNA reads TGTGCCAGTAGTATGGAGGGGGCGTCCTACAATGAGCAGTTCTTC.

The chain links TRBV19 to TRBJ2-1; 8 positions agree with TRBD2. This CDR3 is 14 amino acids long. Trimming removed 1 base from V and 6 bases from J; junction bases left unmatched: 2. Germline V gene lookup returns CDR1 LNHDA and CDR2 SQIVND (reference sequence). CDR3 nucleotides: TGTGCCAGTAGTATAGCGGGGGGGCCCAATGAGCAGTTCTTC. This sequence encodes CASSIAGGPNEQFF. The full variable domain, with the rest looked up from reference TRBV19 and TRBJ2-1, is DGGITQSPKYLFRKEGQNVTLSCEQNLNHDAMYWYRQDPGQGLRLIYYSQIVNDFQKGDIAEGYSVSREKKESFPLTVTSAQKNPTAFYLCASSIAGGPNEQFFGPGTRLTVL.

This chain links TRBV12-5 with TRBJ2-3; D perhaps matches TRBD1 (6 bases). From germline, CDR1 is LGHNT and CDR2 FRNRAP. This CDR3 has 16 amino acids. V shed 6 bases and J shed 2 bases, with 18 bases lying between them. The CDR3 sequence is CASGLGGFGTTDTQYF. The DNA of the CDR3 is TGTGCTAGTGGCCTAGGGGGTTTCGGTACCACAGATACGCAGTATTTT. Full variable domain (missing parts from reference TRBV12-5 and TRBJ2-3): DARVTQTPRHKVTEMGQEVTMRCQPILGHNTVFWYRQTMMQGLELLAYFRNRAPLDDSGMPKDRFSAEMPDATLATLKIQPSEPRDSAVYFCASGLGGFGTTDTQYFGPGTRLTVL.